This T cell receptor beta chain came from a study of blood T cell repertoires in COVID-19. This CDR3 comprises 14 residues. V shed 6 bases and J shed 1 base, with 13 bases lying between them. Looked up from germline, CDR1 is SGHRS and CDR2 is YFSETQ. Assay used: immunoSEQ multiplex PCR; TCRdb lists only in-frame clones, some missing. Among about 46,000 clones listed, 70% to 90% were seen once. The rearrangement joins TRBV5-1 to TRBJ1-1; possible D gene TRBD1, 5 bases. The receptor's source is a human donor in a cohort sampled during active COVID-19. The donor label of this sample is uncertain. The specimen sequenced was peripheral blood. Written as DNA, the CDR3 is TGCGCCAGCACCATAGACGGGGGGAACACTGAAGCTTTCTTT. Protein sequence: CASTIDGGNTEAFF. The variable domain in full, completed from reference TRBV5-1 and TRBJ1-1, reads KAGVTQTPRYLIKTRGQQVTLSCSPISGHRSVSWYQQTPGQGLQFLFEYFSETQRNKGNFPGRFSGRQFSNSRSEMNVSTLELGDSALYLCASTIDGGNTEAFFGQGTRLTVV.